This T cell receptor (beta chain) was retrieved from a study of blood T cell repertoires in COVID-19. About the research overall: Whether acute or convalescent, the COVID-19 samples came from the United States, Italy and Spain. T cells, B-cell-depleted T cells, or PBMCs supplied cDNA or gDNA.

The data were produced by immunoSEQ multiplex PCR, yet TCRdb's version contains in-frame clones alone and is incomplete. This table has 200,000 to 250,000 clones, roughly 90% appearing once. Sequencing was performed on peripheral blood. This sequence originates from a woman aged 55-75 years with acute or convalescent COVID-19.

The CDR3 sequence: CASGQGTSEAFF. CDR3 bases: TGCGCCAGTGGACAGGGGACTTCTGAAGCTTTCTTT. The chain recombines TRBV5-1 with TRBJ1-1; 9 nucleotides line up with TRBD1. The V gene end was trimmed by 8 bases and the J gene end by 6 bases; junction bases not matched to a gene: 5. CDR3 size: 12 residues. Germline CDR1 SGHRS, CDR2 YFSETQ.